This T cell receptor beta chain was recorded in a study of Ad26.COV2.S vaccination and SARS-CoV-2 variants. Turning to the study itself: Ad26.COV2.S, an intramuscular injection, was given once or twice 56 days apart. Findings of the study overall: Placebo and vaccine recipients had non-spike TCR breadth that was similar. Overall T cell responses may have been underestimated by the analyses of TCR breadth and depth.

CDR3 length: 15 amino acids. V was trimmed by 6 bases and J by 0 bases, leaving 12 bases between them. Germline assignment: CDR1 SGHTA and CDR2 FQGTGA. The treatment is: some 20 received Ad26.COV2.S at low or high dose, single or two shots; roughly five received placebo; per-sample allocation not given. Sampling occurred on day 63 after the first vaccine or placebo injection. Regarding this clone: Its antigen is undetermined.

Assay: immunoSEQ multiplex PCR; the TCRdb copy retains only in-frame clones and omits some. There are some 250,000 clones in the sample; 88% occur only once, and 9.5% to 12% lies in the top ten. The V gene is TRBV7-3, the J gene TRBJ2-1; weak D call: TRBD1 (6 bases). The material sequenced was peripheral blood, taken in a trial of Ad26.COV2.S vaccine versus placebo. This sequence was found in a person aged 18-60 years who received the Ad26.COV2.S COVID-19 vaccine or a placebo. The CDR3 protein is CASRRDTNSYNEQFF. The CDR3 DNA reads as TGTGCCAGCAGAAGGGACACGAACTCCTACAATGAGCAGTTCTTC.